The 25 T cell receptor beta chains listed next were all sequenced from one sample in a study of long-term antiretroviral therapy in people with HIV. immunoSEQ v3.0 was run at survey level. Assay: immunoSEQ multiplex PCR; the TCRdb copy retains only in-frame clones and omits some. The table records approximately 28,000 clones, approximately 84% of them present only once. The sample was unsorted PBMCs, taken 2 years after starting antiretroviral therapy. The receptors come from a man aged 50-60 years with HIV.

This clone was detected only a few times. The J gene is TRBJ1-2, the V gene TRBV10-3, with D perhaps TRBD1 (5 bases). The CDR3 length is 11 residues. V lost 11 bases to trimming and J lost 5 bases, with 12 bases between them. Looked up from germline, CDR1 is ENHRY and CDR2 is SYGVKD. CDR3 loop: CASGGMYGYTF. Here the CDR3 DNA reads TGTGCCTCCGGGGGAATGTATGGCTACACCTTC.

This clone showed up just once. V and J are TRBV5-1 and TRBJ2-7, with 16 bases aligning to TRBD2. V gave up 5 bases and J gave up 2 bases; unmatched junction bases: 13. Germline V gives CDR1 SGHRS, CDR2 YFSETQ. This CDR3 spans 19 amino acids. This chain's CDR3 is CASSFTGTSGGAAPYEQYF. CDR3 nucleotide sequence: TGCGCCAGCAGTTTTACCGGGACTAGCGGGGGGGCCGCTCCCTACGAGCAGTACTTC.

This clone was observed once. The chain employs TRBV9 and TRBJ2-2; no definite D call. Between the trimmed V and J ends, which lost 0 bases and 6 bases, there was a span of 12 bases. The CDR3 is made up of 15 amino acids. From germline, CDR1 is SGDLS and CDR2 YYNGEE. Written as DNA, the CDR3 is TGTGCCAGCAGCGTAGACATAGGGCGGCCCGGGGAGCTGTTTTTT. Its protein is CASSVDIGRPGELFF.

This chain uses TRBV18 with TRBJ2-7, with D possibly TRBD2 on 6 matching bases. This CDR3 has 13 residues. CDR1 and CDR2 from the germline V gene are KGHSH and LQKENI. Trimming stripped 3 bases from V and 4 bases from J, with 10 bases between. Here the CDR3 reads CASSPPGLYEQYF. CDR3 DNA sequence: TGTGCCAGCTCACCCCCGGGACTGTACGAGCAGTACTTC.

V is TRBV11-2 and J is TRBJ2-7; D unresolved. Between the trimmed V and J ends, which lost 5 bases and 3 bases, there was a span of 8 bases. Germline CDR1 reads SGHAT; CDR2 reads FQNNGV. CDR3 length: 12 amino acids. CDR3 nucleotides: TGTGCCAGCAGCGTGAGACTCTACGAGCAGTACTTC. Its translation: CASSVRLYEQYF. Using reference TRBV11-2 and TRBJ2-7 for the parts outside the CDR3, the full variable domain is EAGVAQSPRYKIIEKRQSVAFWCNPISGHATLYWYQQILGQGPKLLIQFQNNGVVDDSQLPKDRFSAERLKGVDSTLKIQPAKLEDSAVYLCASSVRLYEQYFGPGTRLTVT.

CDR3 coding DNA: TGCGCCAGCAGCCAAGATGTCCCTAGCGGGGACCTTTTACAAGAGACCCAGTACTTC. Its translation is CASSQDVPSGDLLQETQYF. This chain uses TRBV4-1 with TRBJ2-5, with TRBD2 matching 9 bases. The V segment lost 0 bases and the J segment 2 bases; nucleotides outside the gene matches: 13. The CDR3 extends over 19 amino acids. Per the germline V gene, CDR1 is MGHRA and CDR2 is YSYEKL.

This chain uses TRBV7-9 with TRBJ2-7, with TRBD2 matching over 8 bases. This CDR3 has 19 amino acids. V was pared by 5 bases and J by 0 bases, with 18 bases of the junction left unmatched. Germline CDR1 and CDR2: SEHNR and FQNEAQ (reference sequence). The chain's CDR3 is CASSTDRVAGGLSSYEQYF. In DNA form, the CDR3 reads TGTGCCAGCAGCACCGATCGGGTGGCGGGGGGCCTTAGCTCCTACGAGCAGTACTTC. The full variable domain, with the rest looked up from reference TRBV7-9 and TRBJ2-7, is DTGVSQNPRHKITKRGQNVTFRCDPISEHNRLYWYRQTLGQGPEFLTYFQNEAQLEKSRLLSDRFSAERPKGSFSTLEIQRTEQGDSAMYLCASSTDRVAGGLSSYEQYFGPGTRLTVT.

J is TRBJ1-2 and V is TRBV10-3; D is unresolved. The CDR3 spans 15 residues. V lost 3 bases and J 2 bases, leaving 13 bases between the germline ends. The germline V gene has CDR1 ENHRY and CDR2 SYGVKD. The CDR3 DNA sequence: TGTGCCATCAGTGACTTCCACACGACGAACTATGGCTACACCTTC. It yields the protein CAISDFHTTNYGYTF.

The rearrangement uses TRBV5-1 and TRBJ2-7; 7 bases agree with TRBD2. The CDR3 contains 15 residues. Germline CDR1 reads SGHRS; CDR2 reads YFSETQ. J lost 1 base, V lost 4 bases, and 8 bases had no gene match. As DNA, the CDR3 is TGCGCCAGCAGCCCCCGGGGGAGGGGTTCCTACGAGCAGTACTTC. It translates to CASSPRGRGSYEQYF.

The chain links TRBV7-9 to TRBJ2-1; a possible D gene is TRBD2 (6 bases). Germline CDR1 SEHNR, CDR2 FQNEAQ (reference sequence). There are 12 residues in the CDR3. The V and J ends lost 5 bases and 8 bases respectively, with 10 bases between them. In nucleotides, the CDR3 is TGTGCCAGCAGCCCAACTAGCTATGAGCAGTTCTTC. It yields the protein CASSPTSYEQFF.

This sequence joins TRBV6-6 and TRBJ2-3, with 10 bases matching TRBD2. The CDR3 length is 16 residues. Germline V gene lookup returns CDR1 MNHNY and CDR2 SVGAGI (reference sequence). V dropped 5 bases and J dropped 0; count of bases not matched to a gene: 5. The CDR3, as DNA: TGTGCCAGCAGTACGGGACTAGCGAGTAGCACAGATACGCAGTATTTT. Residues: CASSTGLASSTDTQYF.

The V gene is TRBV5-1, the J gene TRBJ2-7, with D possibly matching TRBD1 (6 bases). The germline V gene encodes CDR1 SGHRS and CDR2 YFSETQ. The CDR3 covers 16 residues. V gave up 0 bases and J gave up 2 bases, with 15 bases separating them. CDR3 sequence reads: CASSLALGGIPYEQYF. CDR3 nucleotide sequence: TGCGCCAGCAGCTTGGCCCTAGGGGGAATCCCCTACGAGCAGTACTTC. The whole variable domain, remainder taken from reference TRBV5-1 and TRBJ2-7, is KAGVTQTPRYLIKTRGQQVTLSCSPISGHRSVSWYQQTPGQGLQFLFEYFSETQRNKGNFPGRFSGRQFSNSRSEMNVSTLELGDSALYLCASSLALGGIPYEQYFGPGTRLTVT.

This clone was seen a single time. The chain recombines TRBV5-4 with TRBJ2-7; D gene unclear. Germline V lookup: CDR1 SGHNT, CDR2 YYREEE (reference sequence). The V end lost 1 base, the J end lost 6 bases, and 8 bases lay between the germline ends. The CDR3 spans 12 residues. In DNA, the CDR3 is TGTGCCAGCAGCTTGAATAATGGCGAGCAGTACTTC. Residues: CASSLNNGEQYF.

The rearrangement uses TRBV19 and TRBJ1-5; tentative D call: TRBD1 (6 bases). Trimming removed 5 bases from V and 7 bases from J, with 18 bases in between. This CDR3 is 15 amino acids long. Germline V CDR1 and CDR2: LNHDA, SQIVND (reference sequence). As DNA, the CDR3 is TGTGCCAGTAGTTCGCAGGGGACCCACAACCAGCCCCAGCATTTT. Amino acid sequence: CASSSQGTHNQPQHF.

The chain has TRBV7-2 and TRBJ1-5; no clear D gene. There are 16 residues in the CDR3. The germline V gene has CDR1 SGHTA and CDR2 FQGNSA. Trimming removed 4 bases at V and 5 bases at J, with 18 bases between. The CDR3 sequence: CASSYPGAGVHQPQHF. For the CDR3, the DNA is TGTGCCAGCAGCTACCCGGGAGCGGGAGTCCATCAGCCCCAGCATTTT.

The V and J genes are TRBV7-6 and TRBJ2-5; D remains unclear. Trimming shortened V by 5 bases and J by 5 bases, and 12 bases separated the two germline ends. The CDR3 covers 13 residues. Germline CDR1 reads SGHVS; CDR2 reads FNYEAQ. This CDR3 reads CASSLAESETQYF. CDR3 DNA: TGTGCCAGCAGCCTCGCAGAATCGGAGACCCAGTACTTC.

About this clone: Other DNA sequences within the sample encode an identical CDR3. J is TRBJ1-1 and V is TRBV28; D call uncertain. This CDR3 region has 14 residues. The V gene lost 3 bases and the J gene lost 2 bases, with 10 bases spanning the gap. In germline, CDR1 is MDHEN, CDR2 SYDVKM. The CDR3 here is CASSLEGLNTEAFF. The CDR3 DNA reads as TGTGCCAGCAGTTTGGAAGGGCTTAACACTGAAGCTTTCTTT.

As DNA, the CDR3 is TGTGCCAGCTCACCAAGGGACAGGATCTACGAGCAGTACTTC. This sequence encodes CASSPRDRIYEQYF. J is TRBJ2-7 and V is TRBV18; 8 bases are shared with TRBD1. The V segment lost 2 bases and the J segment 3 bases; nucleotides outside the gene matches: 3. Germline CDR1 KGHSH, CDR2 LQKENI. This CDR3 region has 14 residues.

The V and J genes are TRBV5-1 and TRBJ1-2; 8 bases line up with TRBD1. Trimming removed 0 bases from V and 8 bases from J; junction bases left unmatched: 6. The CDR3 consists of 14 residues. CDR1 is SGHRS and CDR2 is YFSETQ in the germline V gene. DNA for the CDR3: TGCGCCAGCAGCTTGGCCGCGACAGGGGAAGGCTACACCTTC. It specifies CASSLAATGEGYTF.

The chain is built from TRBV13 and TRBJ2-7; 8 bases align to TRBD2. Per the germline V gene, CDR1 is PRHDT and CDR2 is FYEKMQ (reference sequence). This CDR3 contains 14 residues. V was clipped by 5 bases and J by 2 bases; unmatched bases: 5. This chain's CDR3 is CASSGTSGTYEQYF. The CDR3 region has the DNA TGTGCCAGCAGCGGGACTAGTGGAACCTACGAGCAGTACTTC.

J is TRBJ1-1 and V is TRBV27, with TRBD1 as a possible D gene (5 bases). Germline CDR1 MNHEY, CDR2 SMNVEV (reference sequence). V was clipped by 3 bases and J by 4 bases, with 15 bases between them. The CDR3 is 15 residues long. The CDR3 sequence is CASSLDNLGGTEAFF. In DNA form, the CDR3 reads TGTGCCAGCAGTTTGGACAACCTAGGAGGCACTGAAGCTTTCTTT.

There are a few counts of this clone. The V call is TRBV2, the J call TRBJ2-7; 8 bases fit TRBD1. The CDR3 totals 14 residues. Germline loops: CDR1 SNHLY, CDR2 FYNNEI. V was clipped by 4 bases and J by 5 bases; unmatched bases: 7. CDR3 sequence: CASSARQGANEQYF. The DNA for the CDR3 is TGTGCCAGCAGTGCACGGCAGGGGGCAAACGAGCAGTACTTC.

This sequence joins TRBV10-2 and TRBJ1-1; 9 nucleotides agree with TRBD1. The V segment lost 8 bases and the J segment 11 bases; nucleotides outside the gene matches: 9. From germline, CDR1 is WSHSY and CDR2 SAAADI. The CDR3 has 12 amino acids. CDR3 in amino acids: CASRTGVGHAFF. The CDR3 DNA reads as TGCGCCAGCCGGACAGGGGTTGGGCATGCTTTCTTT.

This chain uses TRBV7-3 with TRBJ1-1; TRBD1 aligns across 9 bases. CDR1 and CDR2 (germline): SGHTA, FQGTGA. J was trimmed by 0 bases and V by 5 bases; bases with no gene match: 7. The CDR3 has 16 residues. The CDR3: CASSPGDRAMNTEAFF. In DNA form, the CDR3 reads TGTGCCAGCAGCCCAGGGGACAGGGCTATGAACACTGAAGCTTTCTTT.

The chain links TRBV28 to TRBJ1-6; maybe TRBD1 (5 bases). The germline V and J ends were trimmed by 3 bases and 6 bases, with 15 bases remaining between them. Germline loops: CDR1 MDHEN, CDR2 SYDVKM. The CDR3 is 16 residues long. CDR3 in amino acids: CASSLFNGAFNSPLHF. In nucleotides, the CDR3 is TGTGCCAGCAGTTTGTTTAACGGGGCTTTTAATTCACCCCTCCACTTT.